This T cell receptor (beta chain) was captured in a study of cytotoxic CD8 clonotypes in ibrutinib-treated CLL (dated by TCRdb to the early 2020s). Broadly, across the study: The cohort was composed of some ten relapsed/refractory and 15 treatment-naive patients; IGHV unmutated status was identified in 17 patients. Responses were partial in roughly 24 patients and complete in 2; after median around 66 months follow-up, about 14 stayed in remission and approximately twelve progressed. Samples at response were collected after a median of about 12 months of treatment, with a range of roughly 6 to 36 months. An average of roughly 270,000 productive templates and 94,082 productive rearrangements was obtained per sample. Longitudinal samples were obtainable from about 30% of the 86 participants in the trial. Cryopreserved peripheral blood mononuclear cells were obtained before treatment, at response, and at either sustained remission or disease progression. Patients were still on ibrutinib when every remission and progressive disease sample was collected.

What the work shows at the level of the full study, not this receptor alone: Public clonotypes were rare and either contracted or stayed stable during treatment, and the rise in clonality at ibrutinib response reflected the expansion of private clonotypes. Sampling times were not matched between sustained-remission and progressing patients, and lymph node repertoires were not studied. Clonality rose at ibrutinib response, remained stable during sustained remission, and dropped back toward baseline at progression. Baseline clonality exceeded that of age-matched healthy donors and correlated strongly with circulating CD8+ T-cell counts.

The CDR3 contains 17 residues, cysteine and phenylalanine counted. The retained sequence is limited to the CDR3, 51 bases, with the frame set at the first base. V and J are trimmed by 4 bases and 2 bases, and the gene matches miss 7 bases of the junction. Via the germline V gene, CDR1 is SGHRS and CDR2 YFSETQ. In light of the paper, this sample's time point label describes: progressive disease on ibrutinib. For TCR beta library preparation, roughly 2 micrograms of genomic DNA were extracted from the cryopreserved PBMCs. Longitudinal blood samples from CLL patients on ibrutinib monotherapy were analyzed using high-throughput TCR beta sequencing. Patients were enrolled in a phase 2 open-label single-center ibrutinib monotherapy trial. Concerning this clone itself: Its recognized antigen is unknown. Base quality data are lacking; no much larger clone is found one base away.

A MiSeq instrument was used for deep resolution sequencing, which targeted depths ranging from 1 in 1 million up to 1 in 200,000 T cells, with coverage averaging 10x for each clonotype. The immunoSEQ hsTCRB Kit was used to generate the TCR beta libraries. The study's processing was this. The data were analyzed with ImmunoSEQ Analyzer and ImmunoSEQ Data Assistant, and V, D and J gene assignments followed IMGT definitions. Clonality was computed as one minus normalized Shannon entropy of productive rearrangement frequencies, ranging from 0 to 1. Only overrepresented clonotypes making up at least 0.05% of each patient's repertoire were included in the public clonotype analysis. About a dozen repertoires from age-matched healthy donors, obtained from immuneACCESS, served as clonality controls. Sourced from immuneACCESS, this table was stored by TCRdb with only in-frame sequences that have V and J called. A share of the clones is absent; for the studies checked, an unresolved V gene accounts for under half, and the remainder has no known explanation. V and J calls plus clone size are reproduced from that table; the DNA served to infer D and trimming. A total of roughly 300,000 clones appear in this sample, 70% to 80% of them only once. The top ten clonotypes cover around 6% of the sample.

This sample comprised PBMCs, obtained at disease progression, from a patient treated with ibrutinib. This chain joins TRBV5-1 to TRBJ2-3; 13 middle bases align to TRBD2. This receptor was taken from a human donor with chronic lymphocytic leukemia. The CDR3 amino acid sequence is: CASSKRLAGGVTDTQYF. The DNA is TGCGCCAGCAGCAAACGACTAGCGGGAGGTGTCACAGATACGCAGTATTTT. Beyond the CDR3, the reference TRBV5-1 and TRBJ2-3 genes provide the residues; the full variable domain reads: KAGVTQTPRYLIKTRGQQVTLSCSPISGHRSVSWYQQTPGQGLQFLFEYFSETQRNKGNFPGRFSGRQFSNSRSEMNVSTLELGDSALYLCASSKRLAGGVTDTQYFGPGTRLTVL.